This paragraph reports one T cell receptor (beta chain). The junction departs from the called germline gene at one end, perhaps through a read error. The CDR3 has 14 amino acids. Germline CDR1 and CDR2: SGDLS and YYNGEE. This sample stems from a study of blood T cells in healthy people across ages. A second PCR of roughly 7 to 11 cycles used a sample-barcoded 5' primer and a J-beta primer mix. MiXCR was run by TCRdb on the 5' RACE reads, yielding one entry per CDR3 protein. The data show 450,000 to 600,000 distinct CDR3 sequences, with about 27% seen just once and about 3.3% held by the top ten. The sample also formed part of further work on T cells of mothers and their children.

The chain combines TRBV9 with TRBJ1-4, with TRBD1 matching over 10 bases. The TCR comes from a boy under 10 years old in good health. The sequenced sample consisted of blood. In nucleotides, the CDR3 is TGTGCCAGTAGCGACGGGACAGGGGTTGAAAAACTGTTTTTT. Residues: CASSDGTGVEKLFF. The entire variable domain, with the rest obtained from reference TRBV9 and TRBJ1-4, is as follows: DSGVTQTPKHLITATGQRVTLRCSPRSGDLSVYWYQQSLDQGLQFLIQYYNGEERAKGNILERFSAQQFPDLHSELNLSSLELGDSALYFCASSDGTGVEKLFFGSGTQLSVL.